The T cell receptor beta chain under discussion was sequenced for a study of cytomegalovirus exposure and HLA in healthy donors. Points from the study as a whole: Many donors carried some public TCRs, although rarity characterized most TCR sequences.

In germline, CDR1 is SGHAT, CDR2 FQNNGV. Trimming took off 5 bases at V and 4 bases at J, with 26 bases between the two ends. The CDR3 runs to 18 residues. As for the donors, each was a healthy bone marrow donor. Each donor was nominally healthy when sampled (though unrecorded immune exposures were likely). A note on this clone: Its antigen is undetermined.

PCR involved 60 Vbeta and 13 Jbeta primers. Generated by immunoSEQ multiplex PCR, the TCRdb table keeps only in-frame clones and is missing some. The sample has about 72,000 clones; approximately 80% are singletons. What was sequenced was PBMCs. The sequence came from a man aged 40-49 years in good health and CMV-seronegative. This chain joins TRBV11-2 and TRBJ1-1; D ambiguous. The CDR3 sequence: CASSLGFGRVYEGTEAFF. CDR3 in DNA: TGTGCCAGCAGCCTAGGGTTTGGACGGGTATATGAGGGCACTGAAGCTTTCTTT.